The present T cell receptor (beta chain) was sequenced within a study of T-cell memory formation after mild COVID-19. Whole-study results and caveats: While clones contracting from day 15 to 85 were balanced between CD4 and CD8, later expanders leaned CD4+. Chiefly within CM and EM were the contracting CD4+ clones; CD8+ ones were within EMRA. A subset of responding clones appeared in pre-infection memory, suggesting cross-reactive memory joined.

The CDR3 has 14 amino acids. The ends were cut back, 2 bases at V and 3 bases at J, with 8 bases in the middle. The germline V gene has CDR1 MNHEY and CDR2 SMNVEV (reference sequence). On this clonotype: Antigen specificity is unknown.

5'RACE with constant-segment primers yielded barcoded, UMI-tagged TCR alpha and TCR beta cDNA libraries. TCRdb redid the calling of the 5' RACE reads with MiXCR, one entry per CDR3 protein. The table shows hundreds of thousands of distinct CDR3 sequences, with around 28% occurring only once. Material for sequencing was PBMCs or a T cell subset sorted from them (not recorded which). The chain employs TRBV27 and TRBJ1-3; D perhaps matches TRBD1 (5 bases). The receptor was isolated from an adult woman who had mild COVID-19 (a few samples of this study predate the infection). Cell type and time point are not known. CDR3 protein: CASSLGGVGNTIYF. As DNA, the CDR3 is TGTGCCAGCAGTTTAGGAGGGGTTGGAAACACCATATATTTT.